The rows below give T cell receptor beta chains drawn from one sample of a study of cytomegalovirus exposure and HLA in healthy donors. Assay: immunoSEQ multiplex PCR; the TCRdb copy retains only in-frame clones and omits some. The record lists 70,000 or so clones, of which the ten most abundant hold 0.83%. The sample consisted of PBMCs. Receptor source: a boy between 10 and 17 years old in good health and CMV-seronegative. CDR3s include the opening cysteine and the closing phenylalanine or tryptophan. D genes are given only for firm matches.

j_call d_call v_call cdr3_aa cdr3_nt
TRBJ1-4 TRBD1 TRBV25-1 CASSESTGENEKLFF TGTGCCAGCAGTGAATCTACAGGGGAAAATGAAAAACTGTTTTTT
TRBJ1-3 NA TRBV18 CASSATGFSGNTIYF TGTGCCAGCTCAGCGACAGGTTTTTCTGGAAACACCATATATTTT
TRBJ1-2 TRBD1 TRBV9 CASSVDTGGYGYTF TGTGCCAGCAGCGTAGACACAGGGGGCTATGGCTACACCTTC
TRBJ2-2 TRBD1 TRBV30 CAGSPGAGGRGELFF TGTGCCGGGAGCCCCGGGGCAGGGGGTAGGGGGGAGCTGTTTTTT
TRBJ2-1 TRBD2 TRBV30 CAGSVGGSSGDEQFF TGTGCCGGGAGTGTAGGCGGATCCAGCGGGGATGAGCAGTTCTTC
TRBJ2-3 TRBD2 TRBV7-2 CASSLRATSGIPDTQYF TGTGCCAGCAGCTTAAGGGCGACTAGCGGGATCCCAGATACGCAGTATTTT
TRBJ2-1 TRBD2 TRBV4-2 CASSQLAGGPYNEQFF TGTGCCAGCAGCCAATTAGCGGGGGGGCCCTACAATGAGCAGTTCTTC
TRBJ2-1 NA TRBV30 CAWSDGATGQFF TGTGCCTGGAGTGATGGTGCCACCGGGCAGTTCTTC
TRBJ2-2 NA TRBV9 CASSVGLQVNTGELFF TGTGCCAGCAGCGTTGGGCTGCAGGTGAACACCGGGGAGCTGTTTTTT
TRBJ1-4 TRBD1 TRBV5-1 CASSSGTGNEKLFF TGCGCCAGCAGCTCGGGGACAGGGAACGAAAAACTGTTTTTT
TRBJ2-7 TRBD1 TRBV5-4 CASSSGQGPYEQYF TGTGCCAGCAGCTCCGGACAGGGCCCCTACGAGCAGTACTTC
TRBJ1-2 NA TRBV11-2 CASSSASFGYTF TGTGCCAGCAGCTCCGCCAGTTTCGGCTACACCTTC
TRBJ2-7 NA TRBV7-9 CASSLESRDEQYF TGTGCCAGCAGCTTAGAATCCCGGGACGAGCAGTACTTC
TRBJ2-5 NA TRBV30 CAWSGGGDRETQYF TGTGCCTGGAGTGGCGGAGGGGATAGGGAGACCCAGTACTTC
TRBJ1-5 NA TRBV28 CASSLSVEQPQHF TGTGCCAGCAGTTTATCCGTGGAGCAGCCCCAGCATTTT
TRBJ2-7 TRBD2 TRBV5-6 CASSLDGRALWEQYF TGTGCCAGCAGCTTGGACGGGAGGGCCTTATGGGAGCAGTACTTC
TRBJ1-2 TRBD1 TRBV2 CASSVEGAVRYGYTF TGTGCCAGCAGTGTCGAGGGGGCGGTGAGGTATGGCTACACCTTC
TRBJ1-5 NA TRBV1 CTSNVAGGIEQPQHF NA
TRBJ2-7 TRBD2 TRBV2 CASRSGGSSYEQYF TGTGCCAGCAGGTCGGGGGGGAGCTCCTACGAGCAGTACTTC
TRBJ2-2 TRBD1 TRBV7-3 CASSGNRGSGELFF TGTGCCAGCAGCGGAAACAGGGGCTCCGGGGAGCTGTTTTTT
TRBJ1-2 NA TRBV21-1 CASSKEKGTGAHYGYTF TGTGCCAGCAGCAAAGAAAAAGGGACAGGGGCCCACTATGGCTACACCTTC
TRBJ1-5 TRBD1 TRBV4-1 CASSWGTASNQPQHF TGCGCCAGCTCTTGGGGGACAGCTAGCAATCAGCCCCAGCATTTT
TRBJ1-2 NA TRBV5-6 CASSFGRLLVYGYTF TGTGCCAGCAGCTTCGGACGGCTACTAGTCTATGGCTACACCTTC
TRBJ1-4 NA TRBV5-1 CASSLKTGSTNEKLFF TGCGCCAGCAGTCTTAAAACAGGCTCAACTAATGAAAAACTGTTTTTT
TRBJ2-2 NA TRBV30 CAWSLLVNTGELFF TGTGCCTGGAGTTTGCTAGTGAACACCGGGGAGCTGTTTTTT
TRBJ2-7 NA TRBV4-1 CASSRGHTGLDEQYF TGCGCCAGCAGCCGGGGACACACTGGCCTCGACGAGCAGTACTTC